The rows below give T cell receptor beta chains drawn from one sample of a study of blood T cell repertoires in COVID-19. Sequencing was performed with immunoSEQ multiplex PCR; in TCRdb, only in-frame clones are kept and a portion is missing. The table lists under 90,000 clones, roughly 80% of them singletons, with 16% in the top ten. The sample comprised peripheral blood. These receptors came from a woman of 80 years or more with active or convalescent COVID-19. CDR3s include the opening cysteine and the closing phenylalanine or tryptophan. Each record gives: D gene, V gene, J gene, clone size, CDR3 protein, CDR3 DNA. A D gene is named only where the DNA matches it firmly. The size field is filled for only some rows; it gives once, few, many or a size class.

>NA|TRBV2|TRBJ2-1|NA
CASSELGGAYNEQFF
TGTGCCAGCAGTGAACTGGGGGGGGCATACAATGAGCAGTTCTTC
>TRBD2|TRBV7-2|TRBJ2-2|NA
CASSLSGLAGVTGELFF
TGTGCCAGCAGCTTGTCCGGACTAGCGGGGGTCACCGGGGAGCTGTTTTTT
>TRBD1|TRBV24-1|TRBJ2-1|NA
CATGRTGGTNEQFF
TGTGCCACCGGGCGGACAGGGGGGACCAATGAGCAGTTCTTC
>TRBD1|TRBV30|TRBJ1-6|few
CAWNRGTTDSPLHF
TGTGCCTGGAACAGGGGCACGACGGATTCACCCCTCCACTTT
>NA|TRBV2|TRBJ1-5|once
CASSAQGATQPQHF
TGTGCCAGCAGTGCCCAAGGGGCAACTCAGCCCCAGCATTTT
>NA|TRBV28|TRBJ2-3|NA
CASSVRLLTDTQYF
TGTGCCAGCAGTGTAAGACTCCTCACAGATACGCAGTATTTT
>NA|TRBV19|TRBJ1-3|few
CASRNNIQISGNTIYF
TGTGCCAGTAGGAACAATATACAGATCTCTGGAAACACCATATATTTT
>NA|TRBV7-2|TRBJ1-1|NA
CASSSPVQGHMAKGAFF
TGTGCCAGCAGCTCGCCAGTACAGGGACATATGGCGAAAGGGGCTTTCTTT
>NA|TRBV5-1|TRBJ1-6|NA
CASGLGGQGSPLHF
TGCGCCAGCGGGCTTGGGGGACAAGGTTCACCCCTCCACTTT
>NA|TRBV21-1|TRBJ2-3|NA
CASSSLKRGADTQYF
TGTGCCAGCAGCAGTCTTAAACGGGGGGCAGATACGCAGTATTTT
>TRBD2|TRBV7-2|TRBJ2-2|NA
CASSSGLAGVSGELFF
TGTGCCAGCAGCTCCGGACTAGCGGGAGTTTCCGGGGAGCTGTTTTTT
>NA|TRBV4-2|TRBJ2-5|NA
CASSQDRVETQYF
TGTGCCAGCAGCCAAGACAGGGTAGAGACCCAGTACTTC
>NA|TRBV30|TRBJ1-5|NA
CAWSTGDQPQHF
TGTGCCTGGAGTACGGGGGATCAGCCCCAGCATTTT
>TRBD1|TRBV19|TRBJ1-4|NA
CASSNDRVSTSGEKLFF
TGTGCCAGTAGTAACGACAGGGTATCTACCTCTGGCGAAAAACTGTTTTTT
>TRBD1|TRBV6-1|TRBJ1-2|few
CASSETGTGGYGYTF
TGTGCCAGCAGTGAGACCGGGACAGGGGGCTATGGCTACACCTTC